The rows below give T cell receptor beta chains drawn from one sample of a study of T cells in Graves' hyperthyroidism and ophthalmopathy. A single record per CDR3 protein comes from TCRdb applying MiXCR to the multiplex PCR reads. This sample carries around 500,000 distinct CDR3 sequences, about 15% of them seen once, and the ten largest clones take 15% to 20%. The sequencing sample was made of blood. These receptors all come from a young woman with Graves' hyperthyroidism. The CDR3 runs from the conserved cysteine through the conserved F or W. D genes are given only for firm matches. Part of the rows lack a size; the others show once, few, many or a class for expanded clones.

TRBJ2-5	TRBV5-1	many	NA	TGCGCCAGCAGCTTGGCAGGGTTGGGGTCGGGGCAAGAGACCCAGTACTTC	CASSLAGLGSGQETQYF
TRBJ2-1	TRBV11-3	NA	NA	TGTGCCAGCAGCTTTGGGGGGTCGAACAATGAGCAGTTCTTC	CASSFGGSNNEQFF
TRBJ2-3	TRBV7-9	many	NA	TGTGCCAGCAGCTTAGCGATGGGTAGGGATACGCAGTATTTT	CASSLAMGRDTQYF
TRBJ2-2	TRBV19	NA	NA	TGTGCCAGTAGTATAAGATCTGCGGGCCCAGACACCGGGGAGCTGTTTTTT	CASSIRSAGPDTGELFF
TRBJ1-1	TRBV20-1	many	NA	TGCTCGATGTGGGTGAACACTGAAGCTTTCTTT	CSMWVNTEAFF
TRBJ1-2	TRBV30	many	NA	TGTGCCTGGAGTATGGGACCGATGAATGGCTACACCTTC	CAWSMGPMNGYTF
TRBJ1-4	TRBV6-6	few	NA	TGTGCCAGCAGTTACCGGGGCTGGGGTGAAAAACTGTTTTTT	CASSYRGWGEKLFF
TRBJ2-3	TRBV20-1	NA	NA	TGCAGTGCTTCCTTACGGGACGTCATCACAGATACGCAGTATTTT	CSASLRDVITDTQYF
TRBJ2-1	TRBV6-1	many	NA	TGTGCCAGCAGTGAGGGAGACAGTTACTCCTACAATGAGCAGTTCTTC	CASSEGDSYSYNEQFF
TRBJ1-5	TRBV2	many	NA	TGTGCCAGCAGCGAACGGGGGGCGTCGAGCAATCAGCCCCAGCATTTT	CASSERGASSNQPQHF
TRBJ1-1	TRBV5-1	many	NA	TGCGCCAGCAGCCCCCGGGAAGCGGCTGAAGCTTTCTTT	CASSPREAAEAFF
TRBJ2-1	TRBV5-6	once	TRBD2	TGTGCCAGCAGCTTGCGGACTAGCGGCTACAATGAGCAGCTCTTC	CASSLRTSGYNEQLF
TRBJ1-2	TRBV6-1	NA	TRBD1	TGTGCCAGTCGGCGATGGACAGGCTCGGAGGGCTACACCTTC	CASRRWTGSEGYTF